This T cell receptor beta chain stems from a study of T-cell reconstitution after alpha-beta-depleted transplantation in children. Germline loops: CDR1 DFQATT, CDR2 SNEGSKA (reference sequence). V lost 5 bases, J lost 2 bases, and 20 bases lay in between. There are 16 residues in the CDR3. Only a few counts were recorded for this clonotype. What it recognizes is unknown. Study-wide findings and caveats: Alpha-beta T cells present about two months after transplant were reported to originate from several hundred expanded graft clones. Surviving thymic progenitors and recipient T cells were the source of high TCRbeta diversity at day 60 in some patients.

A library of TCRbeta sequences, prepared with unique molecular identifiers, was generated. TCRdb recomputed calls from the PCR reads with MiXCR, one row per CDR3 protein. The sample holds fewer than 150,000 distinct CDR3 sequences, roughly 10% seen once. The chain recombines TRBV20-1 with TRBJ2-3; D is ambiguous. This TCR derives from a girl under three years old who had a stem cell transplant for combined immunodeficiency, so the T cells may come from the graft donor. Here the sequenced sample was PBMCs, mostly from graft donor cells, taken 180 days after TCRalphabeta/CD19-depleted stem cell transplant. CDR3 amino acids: CSAPRTTSLATDTQYF. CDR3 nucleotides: TGCAGTGCTCCTAGGACCACCTCCCTTGCCACAGATACGCAGTATTTT.